A single sample is the source of the 32 T cell receptor beta chains below, sequenced in a study of PD-1 blockade in mismatch repair-deficient tumors. The protocol was immunoSEQ multiplex PCR, while the TCRdb copy is restricted to in-frame clones and leaves out a portion. The table has around 100,000 clones, more than 60% seen once. Sequenced here: peripheral blood, sampled more than 58 weeks after starting pembrolizumab. These receptors were taken from an adult with mismatch repair-deficient cancer.

This sequence joins TRBV19 and TRBJ2-7; D tentatively reads TRBD1 or TRBD2 (5 bases each). The CDR3 runs 14 residues. V was cut by 9 bases and J by 6 bases, with 21 bases left in between. From germline, CDR1 is LNHDA and CDR2 SQIVND (reference sequence). The CDR3 spells CASHPGPLNGEQYF. CDR3 coding DNA: TGTGCCAGCCATCCGGGGCCCCTTAACGGCGAGCAGTACTTC. Full variable domain (outside the CDR3, taken from reference TRBV19 and TRBJ2-7): DGGITQSPKYLFRKEGQNVTLSCEQNLNHDAMYWYRQDPGQGLRLIYYSQIVNDFQKGDIAEGYSVSREKKESFPLTVTSAQKNPTAFYLCASHPGPLNGEQYFGPGTRLTVT.

The genes are TRBV5-1 and TRBJ2-5, with D unresolved. V lost 2 bases and J 4 bases, leaving 15 bases between the germline ends. The germline gives CDR1 SGHRS, CDR2 YFSETQ. The CDR3 sequence is 15 residues long. CDR3 residues: CASSFNDGWGETQYF. CDR3 sequence (DNA): TGCGCCAGCAGCTTCAACGACGGGTGGGGAGAGACCCAGTACTTC.

This clone was found once. The gene calls are TRBV9 and TRBJ2-1; 9 nucleotides agree with TRBD2. CDR3 length equals 15 residues. Germline values: CDR1 SGDLS, CDR2 YYNGEE. With V trimmed by 7 bases and J by 3 bases, 8 bases remained unmatched. The CDR3 sequence: CASEGREGFYNEQFF. CDR3 in DNA: TGTGCCAGCGAGGGGCGGGAGGGGTTCTACAATGAGCAGTTCTTC. Full variable domain (rest looked up from reference TRBV9 and TRBJ2-1): DSGVTQTPKHLITATGQRVTLRCSPRSGDLSVYWYQQSLDQGLQFLIQYYNGEERAKGNILERFSAQQFPDLHSELNLSSLELGDSALYFCASEGREGFYNEQFFGPGTRLTVL.

This chain joins TRBV10-1 and TRBJ1-5, with TRBD1 matching 10 bases. With 6 bases clipped from V and 2 bases from J, the junction kept 13 bases outside the gene matches. The CDR3 extends over 18 amino acids. Germline V CDR1 and CDR2: WNHNN, SYGVQD (reference sequence). CDR3 in amino acids: CASRSKGTGEMGNQPQHF. The CDR3 DNA reads as TGCGCCAGCAGATCAAAAGGGACAGGGGAAATGGGCAATCAGCCCCAGCATTTT.

The rearrangement uses TRBV5-1 and TRBJ1-1; possible D gene TRBD1, 6 bases. The CDR3 totals 13 residues. Between the trimmed V and J ends, which lost 3 bases and 6 bases, there was a span of 12 bases. The V gene's germline CDR1 is SGHRS and CDR2 YFSETQ. The CDR3 sequence is CASSYGQSAEAFF. DNA for the CDR3: TGCGCCAGCAGCTATGGACAGAGCGCTGAAGCTTTCTTT.

This CDR3 is CASRSIQGFYNEQFF. The CDR3 DNA reads TGTGCCAGCAGATCAATACAGGGTTTCTACAATGAGCAGTTCTTC. This chain links TRBV27 with TRBJ2-1; D is perhaps TRBD1 (6 bases). CDR3 length equals 15 residues. Per the germline V gene, CDR1 is MNHEY and CDR2 is SMNVEV (reference sequence). The V end lost 6 bases, the J end lost 3 bases, and 15 bases lay between the germline ends.

This clone was seen only once. The V gene is TRBV27, the J gene TRBJ1-5; D remains ambiguous. This CDR3 region has 14 residues. V lost 4 bases and J 0 bases, leaving 7 bases between the germline ends. Germline-derived CDR1 and CDR2 are MNHEY and SMNVEV (reference sequence). The CDR3 nucleotides are TGTGCCAGCAGTTATGACGATAGCAATCAGCCCCAGCATTTT. Translated: CASSYDDSNQPQHF.

V usage is TRBV7-2 and J usage is TRBJ2-1; weak D call: TRBD2 (6 bases). Germline loops: CDR1 SGHTA, CDR2 FQGNSA. The germline V and J ends were trimmed by 2 bases and 8 bases, with 16 bases remaining between them. This CDR3 contains 15 residues. CDR3 DNA sequence: TGTGCCAGCAGCTTAAACCCGGGAGACCCAGATGAGCAGTTCTTC. Translating it yields CASSLNPGDPDEQFF.

The V gene is TRBV9, the J gene TRBJ1-1; D remains unclear. The V gene's germline CDR1 is SGDLS and CDR2 YYNGEE. This CDR3 has 13 residues. The V end lost 3 bases, the J end lost 1 base, and 7 bases lay between the germline ends. This CDR3 reads CASSASGNTEAFF. CDR3 bases: TGTGCCAGCAGCGCTAGCGGGAACACTGAAGCTTTCTTT.

This chain joins TRBV5-1 and TRBJ2-2, with D possibly TRBD1 on 5 matching bases. In germline, CDR1 is SGHRS, CDR2 YFSETQ. This CDR3 region has 14 residues. V was pared by 4 bases and J by 5 bases, with 12 bases between. The DNA of the CDR3 is TGCGCCAGCAGCAAGGGGCTAACTACCGGGGAGCTGTTTTTT. The encoded protein is CASSKGLTTGELFF.

The CDR3 DNA is TGTGCCAGCAGCATACCCACTAGGGCCGGAAACACCATATATTTT. Its translation: CASSIPTRAGNTIYF. This rearrangement joins TRBV5-6 to TRBJ1-3; D is ambiguous. This CDR3 has 15 residues. V was shortened by 4 bases and J by 4 bases, with 15 bases between the two germline ends. The V gene's germline CDR1 is SGHDT and CDR2 YYEEEE.

This clone was counted between two and nine times. This sequence joins TRBV2 and TRBJ2-3, with D uncertain. This CDR3 region has 12 residues. The V gene's germline CDR1 is SNHLY and CDR2 FYNNEI. V lost 6 bases to trimming and J lost 5 bases, with 9 bases between them. CDR3 sequence (DNA): TGTGCCAGCAGATTTGAGATAGATACGCAGTATTTT. The encoded protein is CASRFEIDTQYF.

This chain's CDR3 is CASSTTVASVRSYNEQFF. CDR3 bases: TGTGCCAGCAGTACGACCGTTGCTAGCGTAAGATCCTACAATGAGCAGTTCTTC. The chain uses TRBV27 and TRBJ2-1; maybe TRBD2 (6 bases). Germline assignment: CDR1 MNHEY and CDR2 SMNVEV (reference sequence). The CDR3 covers 18 residues. V dropped 5 bases and J dropped 1 base, with 21 bases sitting between them.

This chain uses TRBV9 with TRBJ2-2; no definite D call. This CDR3 is 13 amino acids long. From germline, CDR1 is SGDLS and CDR2 YYNGEE. The V end lost 4 bases, the J end lost 3 bases, and 7 bases lay between the germline ends. DNA for the CDR3: TGTGCCAGCAGCTATAGTGACACCGGGGAGCTGTTTTTT. Amino acid sequence: CASSYSDTGELFF.

The rearrangement uses TRBV7-3 and TRBJ2-7, with 7 bases fitting TRBD1. The CDR3 sequence is 13 residues long. CDR1 is SGHTA, CDR2 FQGTGA, per germline. With V trimmed by 5 bases and J by 6 bases, 7 bases remained unmatched. CDR3 sequence: CASSPGGWGEQYF. The CDR3 nucleotides read TGTGCCAGCAGCCCAGGGGGTTGGGGCGAGCAGTACTTC.

This chain connects TRBV28 to TRBJ1-2; D is unclear. Germline V gene data show CDR1 as MDHEN and CDR2 as SYDVKM. V shed 3 bases and J shed 8 bases, with 7 bases lying between them. The CDR3 extends over 11 amino acids. The CDR3 region is CASSLSQGYTF. DNA of the CDR3: TGTGCCAGCAGTTTGTCACAGGGCTACACCTTC.

The rearrangement links TRBV7-9 to TRBJ2-7; either TRBD1 or TRBD2 may fit D (5 bases each). Trimming removed 4 bases from V and 1 base from J, with 14 bases in between. The germline V gene encodes CDR1 SEHNR and CDR2 FQNEAQ (reference sequence). The CDR3 loop spans 15 amino acids. CDR3 DNA sequence: TGTGCCAGCAGCTACCTCGGGACGGCGTCCTACGAGCAGTACTTC. Encoded protein: CASSYLGTASYEQYF.

The rearrangement links TRBV19 to TRBJ2-7, with D unclear. Between the trimmed V and J ends, which lost 3 bases and 3 bases, there was a span of 9 bases. This CDR3 spans 13 amino acids. Germline V CDR1 and CDR2: LNHDA, SQIVND (reference sequence). CDR3 residues: CASSMVGSYEQYF. Written as DNA, the CDR3 is TGTGCCAGTAGTATGGTGGGTAGCTACGAGCAGTACTTC.

V and J are TRBV7-9 and TRBJ1-1, with D unresolved. The CDR3 is 14 amino acids. CDR1 and CDR2 (germline): SEHNR, FQNEAQ (reference sequence). The V end was cut by 2 bases, the J end by 0 bases, with 7 bases between. DNA for the CDR3: TGTGCCAGCAGCTTAATGGGAATGAACACTGAAGCTTTCTTT. As protein: CASSLMGMNTEAFF.

The V and J genes are TRBV19 and TRBJ2-1; 10 bases agree with TRBD2. V trimming: 8 bases; J trimming: 9 bases; junction bases outside the gene matches: 10. CDR3 length: 14 amino acids. Germline V lookup: CDR1 LNHDA, CDR2 SQIVND (reference sequence). The CDR3 reads CASASASGSGEQFF. The CDR3 bases are TGTGCCAGTGCGTCGGCTAGCGGGAGTGGTGAGCAGTTCTTC.

This clone was counted only a few times. The CDR3 reads CASRERQGGYNEQFF. The DNA of the CDR3 is TGTGCCAGTAGGGAACGACAGGGGGGATACAATGAGCAGTTCTTC. The chain combines TRBV19 with TRBJ2-1; 9 bases line up with TRBD1. CDR1 and CDR2 (germline): LNHDA, SQIVND (reference sequence). The CDR3 contains 15 residues. The junction had 7 bases not matched to a gene; V was cut back by 6 bases and J by 4 bases.

The J gene is TRBJ2-1, the V gene TRBV30; D may correspond to TRBD1 or TRBD2 (5 bases each). Germline V CDR1 and CDR2: GTSNPN, SVGIG (reference sequence). This CDR3 contains 15 residues. Trimming took off 5 bases at V and 0 bases at J, with 14 bases between the two ends. The CDR3 nucleotides are TGTGCCTGGGGCCGAGGGGAGAGCTCCTACAATGAGCAGTTCTTC. As protein: CAWGRGESSYNEQFF. Supplemented by reference TRBV30 and TRBJ2-1, the full variable domain reads SQTIHQWPATLVQPVGSPLSLECTVEGTSNPNLYWYRQAAGRGLQLLFYSVGIGQISSEVPQNLSASRPQDRQFILSSKKLLLSDSGFYLCAWGRGESSYNEQFFGPGTRLTVL.

The CDR3 DNA reads TGTGCCAGCAGCTTAGGGGGGACTGTTGGCGAGCAGTACTTC. Encoded protein: CASSLGGTVGEQYF. The V call is TRBV7-2, the J call TRBJ2-7; perhaps TRBD2 as D (6 bases). V dropped 1 base and J dropped 6 bases, with 13 bases sitting between them. Germline V gives CDR1 SGHTA, CDR2 FQGNSA. This CDR3 region has 14 residues.

In the case of this clone: At one of its ends the junction is not consistent with the germline gene, which may arise from a read error. Other DNA variants within this sample encode the same CDR3. The gene calls are TRBV7-9 and TRBJ1-2, with D perhaps TRBD1 (5 bases). CDR3 length: 14 residues. Germline V CDR1 and CDR2: SEHNR, FQNEAQ (reference sequence). The CDR3 DNA is TGTGCCAGCAGCTTACCCGGGGCGGAGATGGGCTACACTTTC. Protein: CASSLPGAEMGYTF.

The CDR3 DNA reads TGTGCCAGCAGCCAGGTACTAGTCCAAGAGACCCAGTACTTC. This encodes CASSQVLVQETQYF. The chain links TRBV7-2 to TRBJ2-5; possible D gene TRBD2, 5 bases. V was shortened by 5 bases and J by 1 base, with 11 bases between the two germline ends. This CDR3 comprises 14 residues. Germline-derived CDR1 and CDR2 are SGHTA and FQGNSA.

The CDR3 nucleotides read TGCGCCAGCAGCCAAAGAATGGGGACAGGCACCGGGGAGCTGTTTTTT. Translation: CASSQRMGTGTGELFF. This chain joins TRBV4-1 and TRBJ2-2, with 8 nucleotides matching TRBD1. This CDR3 has 16 residues. J lost 4 bases, V lost 2 bases, and 6 bases had no gene match. Germline lookup yields CDR1 MGHRA and CDR2 YSYEKL.

This clone was found once. The chain links TRBV5-6 to TRBJ2-4; tentative D call: TRBD2 (8 bases). V lost 4 bases to trimming and J lost 9 bases, with 14 bases between them. CDR3 length: 13 residues. Germline V gene lookup returns CDR1 SGHDT and CDR2 YYEEEE. Here the CDR3 reads CASSIAGQSIQYF. CDR3 DNA: TGTGCCAGCAGCATAGCGGGACAGAGCATTCAGTACTTC.

The chain links TRBV7-3 to TRBJ2-1, with 8 bases lining up with TRBD2. The CDR3 extends over 14 amino acids. CDR1 and CDR2 (germline): SGHTA, FQGTGA. Losses at the gene ends were 5 bases for V and 5 bases for J; bases not matched to a gene: 5. This chain's CDR3 is CASSPAGANNEQFF. For the CDR3, the DNA is TGTGCCAGCAGCCCAGCGGGAGCAAACAATGAGCAGTTCTTC.

The chain recombines TRBV11-3 with TRBJ2-7; no reliable D call. Trimming took off 2 bases at V and 2 bases at J, with 10 bases between the two ends. Germline loops: CDR1 SGHNT, CDR2 YENEEA. This CDR3 is built from 14 residues. Here the CDR3 DNA reads TGTGCCAGCAGCTTAAGTGCCGGAACCTACGAGCAGTACTTC. This sequence encodes CASSLSAGTYEQYF.

This clone has a single count. As DNA, the CDR3 is TGTGCCAGCAGCTCGGGGAGGAACACTGAAGCTTTCTTT. Its translation: CASSSGRNTEAFF. The rearrangement uses TRBV11-2 and TRBJ1-1; D call uncertain. This CDR3 is built from 13 residues. The germline V gene encodes CDR1 SGHAT and CDR2 FQNNGV. The germline V and J ends were trimmed by 4 bases and 1 base, with 7 bases remaining between them. Drawing the rest from reference TRBV11-2 and TRBJ1-1, the complete variable domain is EAGVAQSPRYKIIEKRQSVAFWCNPISGHATLYWYQQILGQGPKLLIQFQNNGVVDDSQLPKDRFSAERLKGVDSTLKIQPAKLEDSAVYLCASSSGRNTEAFFGQGTRLTVV.

The CDR3 nucleotides read TGTGCCAGCAGTTACTCGGAGTCTGGAAACACCATATATTTT. Its protein is CASSYSESGNTIYF. V is TRBV6-5 and J is TRBJ1-3; no reliable D call. There are 14 residues in the CDR3. V lost 0 bases and J 1 base, leaving 4 bases between the germline ends. In germline, CDR1 is MNHEY, CDR2 SVGAGI.

CDR3 region: CASSRMNTEAFF. CDR3 nucleotides: TGTGCCAGCAGCAGGATGAACACTGAAGCTTTCTTT. This chain connects TRBV6-5 to TRBJ1-1; D is undetermined. V was cut by 6 bases and J by 0 bases, with 5 bases left in between. This CDR3 is 12 amino acids long. Germline CDR1 MNHEY, CDR2 SVGAGI.